One T cell receptor (beta chain) is described in this entry. Its cognate antigen is unknown. The sample belongs to a study of blood T cells in healthy people across ages. A second PCR of roughly 7 to 11 cycles used a sample-barcoded 5' primer and a J-beta primer mix. A single record per CDR3 protein comes from TCRdb applying MiXCR to the 5' RACE reads. The data contain fewer than 2,000,000 distinct CDR3 sequences, around 36% of them singletons. With each sample, at least 6 micrograms of total RNA were extracted. V lost 0 bases and J lost 4; bases outside the gene matches: 6. This CDR3 region has 16 residues. Germline CDR1 is MGHRA and CDR2 is YSYEKL. Overall study results and limits: Considered underestimates were the diversity estimates obtained from one million T cells. Correlation between TCR beta diversity and naive T cell percentage was strong. CMV infection status of these donors was not known.

The sequenced sample was blood. The receptor's source is a woman aged 30 to 39 in good health. The V gene is TRBV4-1, the J gene TRBJ2-7; 10 bases line up with TRBD2. The CDR3 reads CASSQEHTSGIYEQYF. The CDR3 region has the DNA TGCGCCAGCAGCCAAGAGCACACTAGCGGGATATACGAGCAGTACTTC.